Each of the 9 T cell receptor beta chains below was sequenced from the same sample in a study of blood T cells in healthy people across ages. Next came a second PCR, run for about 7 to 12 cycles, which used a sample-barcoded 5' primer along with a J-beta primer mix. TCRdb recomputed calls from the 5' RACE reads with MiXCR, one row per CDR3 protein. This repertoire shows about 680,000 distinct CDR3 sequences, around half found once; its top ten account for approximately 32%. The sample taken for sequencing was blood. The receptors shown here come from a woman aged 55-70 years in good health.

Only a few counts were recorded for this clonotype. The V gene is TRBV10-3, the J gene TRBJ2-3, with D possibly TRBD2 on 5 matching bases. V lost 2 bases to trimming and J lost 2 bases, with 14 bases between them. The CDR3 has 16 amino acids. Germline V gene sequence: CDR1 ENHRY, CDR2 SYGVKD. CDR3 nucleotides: TGTGCCATCAGTGAGGGGTTCGGGGAAATCACAGATACGCAGTATTTT. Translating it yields CAISEGFGEITDTQYF.

The CDR3 region is CASRFLHEQYF. The CDR3 DNA reads as TGTGCCAGCAGGTTTCTCCACGAGCAGTACTTC. The chain is built from TRBV28 and TRBJ2-7, with D unclear. The CDR3 runs 11 residues. Germline V gene data show CDR1 as MDHEN and CDR2 as SYDVKM. The V gene lost 6 bases and the J gene lost 5 bases, with 8 bases spanning the gap.

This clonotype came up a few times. The CDR3 sequence: CSARDFPGQGIQETQYF. DNA for the CDR3: TGCAGTGCTAGAGATTTTCCGGGACAGGGGATTCAGGAGACCCAGTACTTC. The gene calls are TRBV20-1 and TRBJ2-5; TRBD1 aligns across 10 bases. V was pared by 0 bases and J by 5 bases, with 12 bases of the junction left unmatched. The CDR3 runs 17 residues. Germline V gives CDR1 DFQATT, CDR2 SNEGSKA (reference sequence).

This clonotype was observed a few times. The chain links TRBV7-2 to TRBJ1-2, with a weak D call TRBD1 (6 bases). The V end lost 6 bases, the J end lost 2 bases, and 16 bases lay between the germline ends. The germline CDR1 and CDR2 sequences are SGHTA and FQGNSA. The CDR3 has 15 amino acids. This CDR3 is CASSPRGGANYGYTF. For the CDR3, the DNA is TGTGCCAGCAGTCCGAGGGGGGGGGCAAACTATGGCTACACCTTC.

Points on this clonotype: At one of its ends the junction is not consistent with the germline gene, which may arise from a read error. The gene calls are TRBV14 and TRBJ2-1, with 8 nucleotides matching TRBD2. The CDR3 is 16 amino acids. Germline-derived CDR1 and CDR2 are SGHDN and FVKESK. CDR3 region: CASSHPGLELYNEQFF. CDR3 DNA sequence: TGTGCCAGCAGCCATCCGGGACTAGAGCTTTACAATGAACAGTTCTTC.

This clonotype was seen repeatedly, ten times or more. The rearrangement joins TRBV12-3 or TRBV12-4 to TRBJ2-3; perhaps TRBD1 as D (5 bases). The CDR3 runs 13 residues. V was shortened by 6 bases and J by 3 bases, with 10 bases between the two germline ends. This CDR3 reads CASRDRGTDTQYF. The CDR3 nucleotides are TGTGCCAGCAGAGATAGGGGTACAGATACGCAGTATTTT.

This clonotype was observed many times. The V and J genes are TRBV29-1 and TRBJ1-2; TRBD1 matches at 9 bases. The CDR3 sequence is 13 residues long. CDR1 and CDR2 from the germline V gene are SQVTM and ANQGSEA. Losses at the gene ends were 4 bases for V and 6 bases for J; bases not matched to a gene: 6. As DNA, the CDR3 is TGCAGCGTTGGAGAGGGACAGGGAGATGGCTACACCTTC. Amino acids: CSVGEGQGDGYTF.

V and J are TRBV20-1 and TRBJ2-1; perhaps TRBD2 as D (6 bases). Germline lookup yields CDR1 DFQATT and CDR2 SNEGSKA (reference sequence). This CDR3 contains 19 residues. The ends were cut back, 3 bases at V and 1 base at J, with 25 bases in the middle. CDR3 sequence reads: CSASGRRGRSLESYNEQFF. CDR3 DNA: TGCAGTGCTAGCGGGAGAAGGGGCCGGAGTCTCGAATCCTACAATGAGCAGTTCTTC.

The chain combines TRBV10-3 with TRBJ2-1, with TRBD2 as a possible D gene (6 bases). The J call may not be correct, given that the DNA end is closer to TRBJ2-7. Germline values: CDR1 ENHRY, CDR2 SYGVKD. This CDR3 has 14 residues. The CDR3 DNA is TGTGCCATCAGTGAGTCTCTAGGAGGGCGAGAGCAGTACTTC. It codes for CAISESLGGREQYF.